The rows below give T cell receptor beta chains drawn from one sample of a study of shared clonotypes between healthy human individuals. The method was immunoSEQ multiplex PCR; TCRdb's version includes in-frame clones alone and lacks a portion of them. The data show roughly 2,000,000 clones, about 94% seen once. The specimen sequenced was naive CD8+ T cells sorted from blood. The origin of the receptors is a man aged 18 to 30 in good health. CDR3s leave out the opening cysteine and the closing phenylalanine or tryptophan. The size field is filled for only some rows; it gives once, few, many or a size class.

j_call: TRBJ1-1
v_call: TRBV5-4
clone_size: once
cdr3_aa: ASSGAGSYAEAF

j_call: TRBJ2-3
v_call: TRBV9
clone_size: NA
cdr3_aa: ASSVESATDTQY

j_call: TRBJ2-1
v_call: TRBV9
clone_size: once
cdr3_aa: ASSGSGSSYNEQF

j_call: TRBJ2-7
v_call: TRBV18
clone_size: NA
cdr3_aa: ASSPPAGHYYEQY

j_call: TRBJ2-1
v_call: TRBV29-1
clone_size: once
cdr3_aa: SVRGEPPYNEQF

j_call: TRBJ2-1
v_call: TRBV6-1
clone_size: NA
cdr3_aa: ASERGYNEQF

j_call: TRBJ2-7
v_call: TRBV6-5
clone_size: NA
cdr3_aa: ASSYSSGGEQY

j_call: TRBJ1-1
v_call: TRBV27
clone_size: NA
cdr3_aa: ASSSYTEAF

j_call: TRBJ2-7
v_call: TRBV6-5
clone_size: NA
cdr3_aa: ASSLNGPLYEQY

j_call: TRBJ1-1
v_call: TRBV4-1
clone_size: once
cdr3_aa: ASSQVPQNTEAF

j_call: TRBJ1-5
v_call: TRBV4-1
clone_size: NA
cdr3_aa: ASSQAQGYQPQH

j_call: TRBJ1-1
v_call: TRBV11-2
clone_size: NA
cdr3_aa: ASSRDRSPAGTEAF

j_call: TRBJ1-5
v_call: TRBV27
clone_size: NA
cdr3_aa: ASSPESSNQPQH

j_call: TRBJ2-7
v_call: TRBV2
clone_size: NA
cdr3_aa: ASSEEHLSSYEQY

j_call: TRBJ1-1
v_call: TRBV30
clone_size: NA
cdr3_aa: AWSGGMNTEAF

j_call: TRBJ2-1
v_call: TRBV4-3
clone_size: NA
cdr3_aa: ASSHPESPIQGTSYNEQF

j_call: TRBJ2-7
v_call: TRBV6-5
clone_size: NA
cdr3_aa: ASSYSGIPYEQY

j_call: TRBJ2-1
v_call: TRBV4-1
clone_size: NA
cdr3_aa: ASSQVGTTEQF

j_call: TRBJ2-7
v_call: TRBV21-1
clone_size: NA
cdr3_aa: ASSKADRTGNNTLSSYEQY

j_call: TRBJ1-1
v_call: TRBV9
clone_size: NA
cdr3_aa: ASSVADTEAF

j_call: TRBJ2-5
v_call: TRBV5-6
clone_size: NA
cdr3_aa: ASSFGVGTQY

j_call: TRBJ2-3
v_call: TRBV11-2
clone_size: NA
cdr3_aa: ASSLAAGGDTDTQY

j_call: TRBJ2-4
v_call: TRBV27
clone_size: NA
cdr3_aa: ASSPGTLAKNIQY

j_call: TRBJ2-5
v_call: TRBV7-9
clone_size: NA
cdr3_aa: ASSYLAGQETQY

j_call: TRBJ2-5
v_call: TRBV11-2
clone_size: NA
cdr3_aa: ASRNGGGQETQY

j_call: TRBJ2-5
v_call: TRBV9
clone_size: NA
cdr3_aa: ASSADLALETQY

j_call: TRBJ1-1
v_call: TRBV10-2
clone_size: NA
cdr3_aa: ASRDSEAF

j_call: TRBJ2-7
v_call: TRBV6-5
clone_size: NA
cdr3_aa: ASSLSRAREQY

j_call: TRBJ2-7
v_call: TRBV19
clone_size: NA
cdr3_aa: ASSYRREGSYEQY

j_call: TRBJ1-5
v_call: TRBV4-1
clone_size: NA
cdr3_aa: ASSPRGLDQPQH

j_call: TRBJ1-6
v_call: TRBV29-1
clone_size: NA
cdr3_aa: SARAGAGEPLH

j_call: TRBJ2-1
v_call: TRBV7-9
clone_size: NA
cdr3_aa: ASSLAAGEYNEQF

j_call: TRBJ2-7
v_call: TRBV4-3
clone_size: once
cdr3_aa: ASSQDVSYEQY

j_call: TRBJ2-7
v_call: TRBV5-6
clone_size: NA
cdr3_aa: ASSSGGGSTYEQY

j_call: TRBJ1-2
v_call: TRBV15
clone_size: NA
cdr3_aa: ATRGTGTVGYT

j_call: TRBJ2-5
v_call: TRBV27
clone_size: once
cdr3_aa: ASSPGTGQETQY

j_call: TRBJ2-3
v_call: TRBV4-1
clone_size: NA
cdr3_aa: ASSQDQGSLSTDTQY

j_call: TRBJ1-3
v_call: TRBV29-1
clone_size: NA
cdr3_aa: SVVFGNTIY

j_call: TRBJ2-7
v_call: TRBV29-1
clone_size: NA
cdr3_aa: SARGQGSRDEQY

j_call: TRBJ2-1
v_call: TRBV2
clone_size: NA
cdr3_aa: ASTVGPGGGNEQF

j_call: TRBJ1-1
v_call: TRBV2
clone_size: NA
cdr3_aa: ASRHMPGYGTEAF

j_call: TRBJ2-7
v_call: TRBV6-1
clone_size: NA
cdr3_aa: ASSEATPRGTYEQY

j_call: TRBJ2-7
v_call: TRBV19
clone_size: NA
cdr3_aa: ASSLGQGSSYEQY

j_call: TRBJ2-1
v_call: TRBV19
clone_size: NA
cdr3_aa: ASSPDREGAYNEQF

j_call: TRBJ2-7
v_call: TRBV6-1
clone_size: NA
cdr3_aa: ASSEGQGLNEQY

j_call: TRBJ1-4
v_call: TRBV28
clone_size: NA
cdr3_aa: ASSSLDSAATNEKLF

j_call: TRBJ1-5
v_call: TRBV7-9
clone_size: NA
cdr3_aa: ASASDIHSNQPQH